Listed below are T cell receptor beta chains from one sample, sequenced in a study of cytomegalovirus exposure and HLA in healthy donors. TCRdb keeps only in-frame clones here, not all; method: immunoSEQ multiplex PCR. Found here are some 140,000 clones, approximately 75% of them singletons; the top ten hold about 3%. Sequencing was carried out using PBMCs. The receptors here all came from a man between 18 and 35 years old in good health and CMV-seronegative. The CDR3 runs from the conserved cysteine through the conserved F or W. Fields, in order: V gene, J gene, CDR3 protein.

v_gene: TRBV6-1
j_gene: TRBJ1-5
CDR3aa: CASSVAGGRYQPQHF

v_gene: TRBV7-6
j_gene: TRBJ2-2
CDR3aa: CASSLSRLAGAPNTGELFF

v_gene: TRBV7-3
j_gene: TRBJ1-2
CDR3aa: CASSVGTGELYGYTF

v_gene: TRBV9
j_gene: TRBJ2-2
CDR3aa: CASSVGLAGGLNTGELFF

v_gene: TRBV29-1
j_gene: TRBJ1-2
CDR3aa: CSVGDRVKRHGYTF

v_gene: TRBV28
j_gene: TRBJ1-1
CDR3aa: CASSEGTAEAFF

v_gene: TRBV9
j_gene: TRBJ2-2
CDR3aa: CASSVATANTGELFF

v_gene: TRBV4-3
j_gene: TRBJ2-5
CDR3aa: CASSQTAGGQETQYF

v_gene: TRBV6-1
j_gene: TRBJ2-7
CDR3aa: CASSEGDSSYEQYF

v_gene: TRBV4-3
j_gene: TRBJ1-6
CDR3aa: CASSQDVGSGAYSPLHF

v_gene: TRBV5-4
j_gene: TRBJ1-4
CDR3aa: CASSSTAATNEKLFF

v_gene: TRBV7-9
j_gene: TRBJ2-1
CDR3aa: CASSSGLVDEQFF

v_gene: TRBV19
j_gene: TRBJ1-2
CDR3aa: CASSISESFIYGYTF

v_gene: TRBV4-1
j_gene: TRBJ2-3
CDR3aa: CASSLTPSGGGPPYF

v_gene: TRBV19
j_gene: TRBJ1-5
CDR3aa: CASTTGQGDYSNQPQHF

v_gene: TRBV28
j_gene: TRBJ1-2
CDR3aa: CASSSSDRLFGYTF

v_gene: TRBV30
j_gene: TRBJ1-4
CDR3aa: CAWSVIGFSTNEKLFF

v_gene: TRBV25-1
j_gene: TRBJ1-6
CDR3aa: CASSGSGQGISYNSPLHF

v_gene: TRBV12-2
j_gene: TRBJ1-5
CDR3aa: CASRSGLPYRAQHF

v_gene: TRBV30
j_gene: TRBJ1-6
CDR3aa: CAWSGSSYYNSPLHF

v_gene: TRBV7-9
j_gene: TRBJ2-1
CDR3aa: CSSSLALAGGPDDEQFF

v_gene: TRBV6-6
j_gene: TRBJ1-3
CDR3aa: CASSSTGGLSGNTIYF

v_gene: TRBV9
j_gene: TRBJ1-1
CDR3aa: CASSLNTGNDGTEAFF

v_gene: TRBV7-3
j_gene: TRBJ1-1
CDR3aa: CASSLSLNTEAFF

v_gene: TRBV27
j_gene: TRBJ2-5
CDR3aa: CASSLIGAGGTQYF

v_gene: TRBV27
j_gene: TRBJ2-3
CDR3aa: CASNDLAAGADTQYF

v_gene: TRBV13
j_gene: TRBJ1-6
CDR3aa: CASSFGLGGSPLHF

v_gene: TRBV6-1
j_gene: TRBJ2-2
CDR3aa: CASSEGWGVLGGELFF

v_gene: TRBV11-2
j_gene: TRBJ2-1
CDR3aa: CASSLQQVHEQFF

v_gene: TRBV7-9
j_gene: TRBJ2-5
CDR3aa: CASSSKLGGATTQYF

v_gene: TRBV5-1
j_gene: TRBJ2-3
CDR3aa: CASSLGTTADTQYF

v_gene: TRBV19
j_gene: TRBJ2-1
CDR3aa: CASRPTSGGVREQFF

v_gene: TRBV7-9
j_gene: TRBJ2-3
CDR3aa: CASSLGVGTNTDTQYF

v_gene: TRBV5-1
j_gene: TRBJ1-6
CDR3aa: CASSPTGGRPNSPLHF

v_gene: TRBV13
j_gene: TRBJ1-2
CDR3aa: CASSLAPGGRGRTRTAGYTF

v_gene: TRBV10-3
j_gene: TRBJ2-1
CDR3aa: CAIRATTSAHWSPEQFF

v_gene: TRBV7-2
j_gene: TRBJ2-7
CDR3aa: CASSFRRGPYEQYF

v_gene: TRBV7-9
j_gene: TRBJ2-1
CDR3aa: CASSHGTSGGPLFF

v_gene: TRBV5-8
j_gene: TRBJ1-3
CDR3aa: CASSLLRDRLAASGNTIYF

v_gene: TRBV18
j_gene: TRBJ2-7
CDR3aa: CASSPRLTGIYYEQYF

v_gene: TRBV6-5
j_gene: TRBJ2-5
CDR3aa: CASTLEAAGVETQYF